The 30 T cell receptor beta chains below come from one sample, sequenced in a study of T-cell memory formation after mild COVID-19. TCRdb passed the 5' RACE reads through MiXCR, listing each CDR3 protein once. The sample holds about 260,000 distinct CDR3 sequences, approximately 16% seen once. Sequenced input: PBMCs or a T cell subset sorted from them (not recorded which). Every receptor here comes from a man between 18 and 35 years old who had mild COVID-19 (a few samples of this study predate the infection). Cell type and time point are not known.

The chain recombines TRBV7-8 with TRBJ1-5; TRBD1 is a possible D gene (5 bases). This CDR3 region has 14 residues. Germline V gives CDR1 SGHVS, CDR2 FQNEAQ. V was pared by 7 bases and J by 6 bases, with 16 bases between. The CDR3: CASTLGGVGQPQHF. The CDR3 DNA reads TGTGCCAGCACCTTGGGGGGGGTGGGTCAGCCCCAGCATTTT.

This clonotype was counted a few times. The chain uses TRBV7-9 and TRBJ2-2; 8 nucleotides align to TRBD1. The CDR3 has 15 amino acids. Germline CDR1 and CDR2: SEHNR and FQNEAQ (reference sequence). V shed 3 bases and J 9 bases; nucleotides not matched to a gene: 9. The CDR3: CASSFGQGSGRELFF. Here the CDR3 DNA reads TGTGCCAGCAGCTTCGGACAGGGCTCCGGGAGGGAGCTGTTTTTT.

This clonotype was counted ten times or more. CDR3 bases: TGTGCCAGCGGGGGGGCCAACGTCCTGACTTTC. This codes for CASGGANVLTF. V is TRBV7-9 and J is TRBJ2-6; unclear D gene. CDR3 size: 11 residues. Germline assignment: CDR1 SEHNR and CDR2 FQNEAQ (reference sequence). Trimming removed 8 bases at V and 4 bases at J, with 3 bases between.

This clonotype came up a few times. V usage is TRBV6-6 and J usage is TRBJ2-5; 8 nucleotides align to TRBD2. This CDR3 comprises 16 residues. The germline CDR1 and CDR2 sequences are MNHNY and SVGAGI (reference sequence). Unmatched junction bases numbered 10, after V lost 7 bases and J lost 0 bases. The CDR3 loop is CASIGPREGDQETQYF. The CDR3, as DNA: TGTGCCAGCATAGGGCCCCGGGAGGGGGACCAAGAGACCCAGTACTTC.

There are many counts of this clonotype. The chain employs TRBV2 and TRBJ2-7; maybe TRBD2 (6 bases). With 6 bases removed from V and 4 bases from J, the gap between germline ends came to 13 bases. Germline loops: CDR1 SNHLY, CDR2 FYNNEI. This CDR3 is built from 13 residues. This chain's CDR3 is CASSGGVSYEQYF. The CDR3 DNA reads as TGTGCCAGCAGCGGAGGGGTCTCTTACGAGCAGTACTTC.

The CDR3 bases are TGTGCCAGCAGCTTAGTAATAGGGGGCAATCAGCCCCAGCATTTT. Its translation is CASSLVIGGNQPQHF. The rearrangement links TRBV7-2 to TRBJ1-5; possible D gene TRBD1, 5 bases. This CDR3 spans 15 amino acids. V lost 1 base, J lost 2 bases, and 9 bases lay in between. CDR1 and CDR2 from the germline V gene are SGHTA and FQGNSA. Full variable domain (outside the CDR3, taken from reference TRBV7-2 and TRBJ1-5): GAGVSQSPSNKVTEKGKDVELRCDPISGHTALYWYRQSLGQGLEFLIYFQGNSAPDKSGLPSDRFSAERTGGSVSTLTIQRTQQEDSAVYLCASSLVIGGNQPQHFGDGTRLSIL.

The chain links TRBV15 to TRBJ2-7; D possibly corresponds to TRBD1 (7 bases). Germline-derived CDR1 and CDR2 are LNHNV and YYDKDF (reference sequence). The V end was cut by 3 bases, the J end by 7 bases, with 16 bases between. The CDR3 spans 14 residues. This CDR3 is CATSRQGGSREQYF. DNA for the CDR3: TGTGCCACCAGCAGGCAGGGGGGTTCGAGGGAGCAGTACTTC.

The table lists this clonotype with a few counts. This chain joins TRBV5-1 and TRBJ1-5; 10 nucleotides line up with TRBD1. After removal of 4 bases from V and 7 bases from J, the junction contained 5 bases not matched to a gene. The germline CDR1 and CDR2 sequences are SGHRS and YFSETQ. The CDR3 is 14 residues long. DNA for the CDR3: TGCGCCAGCAGCCTCGGGACAGGGGACCAGCCCCAGCATTTT. This gives the protein CASSLGTGDQPQHF.

The table lists this clonotype with a few counts. The chain recombines TRBV10-1 with TRBJ2-6; 9 bases agree with TRBD1. CDR1 is WNHNN, CDR2 SYGVQD, per germline (reference sequence). V shed 6 bases and J 1 base; nucleotides not matched to a gene: 13. The CDR3 loop spans 19 amino acids. The CDR3 sequence: CASRRTGVNEMSGANVLTF. The CDR3 region has the DNA TGCGCCAGCAGAAGGACAGGGGTCAACGAAATGTCTGGGGCCAACGTCCTGACTTTC.

V usage is TRBV6-4 and J usage is TRBJ1-5; D unresolved. The CDR3 is made up of 12 amino acids. Trimming took off 4 bases at V and 6 bases at J, with 7 bases between the two ends. CDR1 is MRHNA, CDR2 SNTAGT, per germline. The CDR3 region is CASSGGCQPQHF. In nucleotides, the CDR3 is TGTGCCAGCAGTGGCGGGTGTCAGCCCCAGCATTTT.

This clonotype was seen more than once but under ten times. The chain recombines TRBV7-2 with TRBJ1-2; 10 nucleotides line up with TRBD1. V was pared by 5 bases and J by 6 bases, with 9 bases of the junction left unmatched. Looked up from germline, CDR1 is SGHTA and CDR2 is FQGNSA. There are 15 residues in the CDR3. In DNA, the CDR3 is TGTGCCAGCAGCCTGGAAGAGGACAGGGGGAATGGCTACACCTTC. Its translation: CASSLEEDRGNGYTF.

This clonotype was found a few times. V usage is TRBV5-1 and J usage is TRBJ1-2; unclear D gene. CDR1 SGHRS and CDR2 YFSETQ come from the germline V gene. With 2 bases removed from V and 2 bases from J, the gap between germline ends came to 16 bases. The length of the CDR3 is 16 residues. The DNA of the CDR3 is TGCGCCAGCAGCTTTACACCCGACCAGGACAACTATGGCTACACCTTC. Translating gives CASSFTPDQDNYGYTF.

The V gene is TRBV9, the J gene TRBJ2-1; D is unresolved. Trimming removed 0 bases at V and 5 bases at J, with 6 bases between. This CDR3 spans 13 amino acids. The germline V gene has CDR1 SGDLS and CDR2 YYNGEE. The CDR3 DNA is TGTGCCAGCAGCGTAGGTGGGGACAATGAGCAGTTCTTC. The encoded protein is CASSVGGDNEQFF.

The rearrangement joins TRBV2 to TRBJ1-1; D unclear. The V gene lost 4 bases and the J gene lost 5 bases, with 5 bases spanning the gap. The CDR3 spans 11 residues. CDR1 and CDR2 (germline): SNHLY, FYNNEI. In DNA form, the CDR3 reads TGTGCCAGCAGTGTTGTGACTGAAGCTTTCTTT. It specifies CASSVVTEAFF.

This chain connects TRBV7-3 to TRBJ2-3, with D tentatively TRBD2 (6 bases). This CDR3 is built from 14 residues. The germline V gene has CDR1 SGHTA and CDR2 FQGTGA. V was pared by 2 bases and J by 5 bases, with 11 bases between. As DNA, the CDR3 is TGTGCCAGCAGCTTACGGGGGACCGTAGATACGCAGTATTTT. Translation: CASSLRGTVDTQYF. The whole variable domain, filled in from reference TRBV7-3 and TRBJ2-3, reads GAGVSQTPSNKVTEKGKYVELRCDPISGHTALYWYRQSLGQGPEFLIYFQGTGAADDSGLPNDRFFAVRPEGSVSTLKIQRTERGDSAVYLCASSLRGTVDTQYFGPGTRLTVL.

The V call is TRBV25-1, the J call TRBJ2-5; D is unclear. Trimming shortened V by 8 bases and J by 5 bases, and 15 bases separated the two germline ends. The length of the CDR3 is 13 residues. CDR1 is MGHDK, CDR2 SYGVNS, per germline. CDR3: CASGEMGVETQYF. For the CDR3, the DNA is TGTGCCAGCGGGGAAATGGGTGTCGAGACCCAGTACTTC.

The gene calls are TRBV20-1 and TRBJ2-5, with 10 bases aligning to TRBD1. Germline lookup yields CDR1 DFQATT and CDR2 SNEGSKA (reference sequence). The CDR3 is 14 residues long. The V segment lost 5 bases and the J segment 2 bases; nucleotides outside the gene matches: 5. The CDR3 spells CSARQGAAQETQYF. In DNA form, the CDR3 reads TGCAGTGCTCGACAGGGGGCGGCTCAAGAGACCCAGTACTTC.

This clonotype was seen ten or more times. CDR3 protein: CASSRGQLHEQYF. CDR3 bases: TGTGCCAGCAGCCGGGGACAGCTCCACGAGCAGTACTTC. This chain uses TRBV5-6 with TRBJ2-7, with 7 positions matching TRBD1. The CDR3 extends over 13 amino acids. Germline lookup yields CDR1 SGHDT and CDR2 YYEEEE. The J segment lost 5 bases and the V segment lost 4 bases, leaving 6 bases of the junction unmatched.

Ten or more counts support this clonotype. This sequence joins TRBV6-1 and TRBJ1-2; weak D call: TRBD1 (5 bases). V lost 7 bases and J lost 3, with 15 bases in between. The germline gives CDR1 MNHNS, CDR2 SASEGT. The CDR3 totals 14 residues. The CDR3 protein is CASIAGTADYGYTF. The CDR3 DNA is TGTGCCAGCATAGCCGGGACTGCGGACTATGGCTACACCTTC.

This clonotype turned up a few times. The chain joins TRBV6-2 or TRBV6-3 to TRBJ2-7; D is unresolved. The CDR3 length is 12 residues. CDR1 is MNHEY and CDR2 is SVGEGT in the germline V gene. Trimming stripped 4 bases from V and 3 bases from J, with 7 bases between. CDR3 coding DNA: TGTGCCAGCAGTTCAACTGACTACGAGCAGTACTTC. It specifies CASSSTDYEQYF.

The chain is built from TRBV6-4 and TRBJ2-7, with D possibly called TRBD1 or TRBD2 (5 bases each). V was cut by 11 bases and J by 6 bases, with 29 bases left in between. CDR3 length equals 16 residues. Per germline, CDR1 MRHNA and CDR2 SNTAGT. Here the CDR3 reads CASKGTVIPPRSEQYV. In DNA, the CDR3 is TGTGCCTCAAAGGGGACGGTCATCCCCCCGAGATCCGAGCAGTACGTC.

This chain joins TRBV6-6 and TRBJ1-2; perhaps TRBD1 as D (5 bases). The CDR3 loop spans 16 amino acids. V was cut by 6 bases and J by 4 bases, with 21 bases left in between. CDR1 is MNHNY, CDR2 SVGAGI, per germline (reference sequence). Here the CDR3 DNA reads TGTGCCAGCAGCCCCCCCGGCAGGGACGCTTCCTATGGCTACACCTTC. It translates to CASSPPGRDASYGYTF.

Here the CDR3 reads CASSLALQQEGYTF. The CDR3 DNA reads TGCGCCAGCAGCTTGGCTTTACAGCAAGAGGGCTACACCTTC. V usage is TRBV5-1 and J usage is TRBJ1-2; D not certain. Trimming pared 0 bases from V and 8 bases from J, leaving 14 bases between. From germline, CDR1 is SGHRS and CDR2 YFSETQ. This CDR3 has 14 amino acids.

The V gene is TRBV11-2, the J gene TRBJ2-1, with TRBD2 as a possible D gene (6 bases). The germline V and J ends were trimmed by 3 bases and 9 bases, with 15 bases remaining between them. The CDR3 length is 14 residues. CDR1 is SGHAT, CDR2 FQNNGV, per germline. The CDR3 region is CASSFSGGPGEQFF. Here the CDR3 DNA reads TGTGCCAGCAGCTTTAGTGGAGGGCCCGGTGAGCAGTTCTTC. Looking up the rest from reference TRBV11-2 and TRBJ2-1 gives the full variable domain: EAGVAQSPRYKIIEKRQSVAFWCNPISGHATLYWYQQILGQGPKLLIQFQNNGVVDDSQLPKDRFSAERLKGVDSTLKIQPAKLEDSAVYLCASSFSGGPGEQFFGPGTRLTVL.

This clonotype was seen many times. V is TRBV9 and J is TRBJ2-1; 8 bases map to TRBD2. Trimming cost V 5 bases and J 4 bases; bases outside gene matches: 5. The CDR3 has 14 amino acids. The germline V gene encodes CDR1 SGDLS and CDR2 YYNGEE. The CDR3 coding sequence is TGTGCCAGCAGTGGGAGCGGGGGATACAATGAGCAGTTCTTC. Amino acids: CASSGSGGYNEQFF. Filled out from reference TRBV9 and TRBJ2-1, the complete variable domain reads DSGVTQTPKHLITATGQRVTLRCSPRSGDLSVYWYQQSLDQGLQFLIQYYNGEERAKGNILERFSAQQFPDLHSELNLSSLELGDSALYFCASSGSGGYNEQFFGPGTRLTVL.

This clonotype was counted at least ten times. The chain recombines TRBV4-1 with TRBJ1-1; the match to TRBD1 covers 7 bases. With V trimmed by 0 bases and J by 8 bases, 12 bases remained unmatched. Germline CDR1 MGHRA, CDR2 YSYEKL. This CDR3 is built from 16 residues. CDR3 nucleotide sequence: TGCGCCAGCAGCCAAGAACAGGGGCCGCAACGGATAGAAGCTTTCTTT. Amino acids: CASSQEQGPQRIEAFF.

This clonotype occurred a few times. The V and J genes are TRBV2 and TRBJ2-7; no firm D call. V lost 3 bases to trimming and J lost 3 bases, with 0 bases between them. Germline CDR1 SNHLY, CDR2 FYNNEI. This CDR3 is built from 10 residues. CDR3 sequence (DNA): TGTGCCAGCAGTGACTACGAGCAGTACGTC. Translated, it gives CASSDYEQYV.

In its sample, this clonotype was seen a few times. CDR3 amino acids: CASSVGQVGTYEQYF. As DNA, the CDR3 is TGTGCCAGCAGCGTCGGACAGGTTGGGACCTACGAGCAGTACTTC. The gene calls are TRBV9 and TRBJ2-7, with 7 bases matching TRBD1. V dropped 2 bases and J dropped 2; count of bases not matched to a gene: 7. The CDR3 totals 15 residues. Germline values: CDR1 SGDLS, CDR2 YYNGEE.

V is TRBV10-3 and J is TRBJ2-3; D perhaps matches TRBD2 (6 bases). Germline-derived CDR1 and CDR2 are ENHRY and SYGVKD. The CDR3 length is 13 residues. Deletions cut 10 bases from V and 0 bases from J, with 11 bases between. The CDR3 loop reads CASGVSSTDTQYF. CDR3 nucleotide sequence: TGTGCCAGCGGGGTATCTAGCACAGATACGCAGTATTTT.

This sequence joins TRBV6-5 and TRBJ2-2; D could derive from TRBD1 or TRBD2 (5 bases each). The CDR3 is made up of 14 amino acids. CDR1 is MNHEY and CDR2 is SVGAGI in the germline V gene. Trimming stripped 8 bases from V and 6 bases from J, with 16 bases between. The CDR3 protein is CASRDRTLPGELFF. DNA for the CDR3: TGTGCCAGCCGGGACCGAACATTACCCGGGGAGCTGTTTTTT.